A single sample is the source of the 18 T cell receptor beta chains below, sequenced in a study of T cell responses to AZD1222 COVID-19 vaccine. The protocol was immunoSEQ multiplex PCR, while the TCRdb copy is restricted to in-frame clones and leaves out a portion. This table holds approximately 110,000 clones, under 90% found once. Sequenced material: peripheral blood, taken on day 0 of AZD1222 vaccination. The receptors shown here come from an adult in good health.

The chain links TRBV27 to TRBJ1-5, with unresolved D. The CDR3 loop spans 14 amino acids. Trimming took 3 bases from V and 2 from J, leaving 8 bases between them. Germline CDR1 MNHEY, CDR2 SMNVEV (reference sequence). The CDR3 bases are TGTGCCAGCAGTTTCAGGTCCGGCAATCAGCCCCAGCATTTT. It translates to CASSFRSGNQPQHF.

The gene calls are TRBV9 and TRBJ2-1, with TRBD2 matching over 8 bases. The CDR3 spans 16 residues. In germline, CDR1 is SGDLS, CDR2 YYNGEE. V was clipped by 2 bases and J by 6 bases; unmatched bases: 10. DNA of the CDR3: TGTGCCAGCAGCGTTGCTGGGGGACTAGGGGGCAATGAGCAGTTCTTC. As protein: CASSVAGGLGGNEQFF.

This sequence joins TRBV18 and TRBJ1-2; no clear D gene. V lost 0 bases to trimming and J lost 3 bases, with 11 bases between them. The CDR3 is 15 residues long. The germline CDR1 and CDR2 sequences are KGHSH and LQKENI. Written as DNA, the CDR3 is TGTGCCAGCTCACCACCGGGGATTTCATACTATGGCTACACCTTC. Translated, it gives CASSPPGISYYGYTF.

The chain uses TRBV7-2 and TRBJ1-2; the D gene is possibly TRBD1 (6 bases). Germline values: CDR1 SGHTA, CDR2 FQGNSA. The CDR3 has 13 amino acids. Trimming cost V 5 bases and J 8 bases, with 15 bases left between them. Here the CDR3 DNA reads TGTGCCAGCAGCCTCGGAGGGGGTAGAGGCTACACCTTC. Its protein is CASSLGGGRGYTF. The entire variable domain, with the rest obtained from reference TRBV7-2 and TRBJ1-2, is as follows: GAGVSQSPSNKVTEKGKDVELRCDPISGHTALYWYRQSLGQGLEFLIYFQGNSAPDKSGLPSDRFSAERTGGSVSTLTIQRTQQEDSAVYLCASSLGGGRGYTFGSGTRLTVV.

CDR3 nucleotide sequence: TGTGCCAGCAGCTTAGTCGGATATGGCTACACCTTC. Protein sequence: CASSLVGYGYTF. The chain couples TRBV7-9 to TRBJ1-2; no reliable D call. Germline-derived CDR1 and CDR2 are SEHNR and FQNEAQ (reference sequence). This CDR3 spans 12 amino acids. Trimming left V 1 base short and J 5 bases short, with 5 bases between.

The chain employs TRBV23-1 and TRBJ2-7; a possible D gene is TRBD1 (6 bases). TRBV23-1 is placed among ORFs of uncertain function. This CDR3 spans 14 amino acids. With 0 bases removed from V and 5 bases from J, the gap between germline ends came to 11 bases. CDR3 residues: CASSQSQDRNEQYF. The CDR3 DNA follows: TGCGCCAGCAGTCAATCTCAAGACAGGAACGAGCAGTACTTC.

The V call is TRBV21-1, the J call TRBJ1-5. TRBV21-1 is shown as a pseudogene. The CDR3 is 19 amino acids. CDR3 coding DNA: TGTGCCAGCAGCAAAAGTTGGGCGGTTCGGGCGCGGAGCAATCAGCCCCAGCATTTT. Protein: CASSKSWAVRARSNQPQHF.

This clone was seen only a few times. Other DNA sequences in the sample encode the same CDR3. The gene calls are TRBV19 and TRBJ2-2; a weak D match, TRBD1 (6 bases). The CDR3 consists of 12 residues. V lost 8 bases and J 8 bases, leaving 12 bases between the germline ends. Germline loops: CDR1 LNHDA, CDR2 SQIVND (reference sequence). CDR3 protein: CASSTGTGELFF. In DNA form, the CDR3 reads TGTGCCAGTTCGACCGGGACAGGGGAGCTGTTTTTT.

This clone has a single count. The chain has TRBV10-1 and TRBJ2-5, with D perhaps matching TRBD1 or TRBD2 (5 bases each). The CDR3 extends over 13 amino acids. Trimming removed 3 bases from V and 7 bases from J, with 12 bases in between. Germline CDR1 reads WNHNN; CDR2 reads SYGVQD (reference sequence). CDR3 region: CASSEEGPGTQYF. The CDR3 bases are TGCGCCAGCAGTGAAGAGGGGCCGGGGACCCAGTACTTC.

The chain joins TRBV7-2 to TRBJ2-7, with 10 positions matching TRBD2. CDR3 size: 17 residues. From germline, CDR1 is SGHTA and CDR2 FQGNSA. Unmatched junction bases numbered 5, after V lost 0 bases and J lost 0 bases. The CDR3 sequence: CASSLATSGVSSYEQYF. In DNA, the CDR3 is TGTGCCAGCAGCTTAGCTACTAGCGGGGTTAGCTCCTACGAGCAGTACTTC.

This clone was seen only a few times. This chain uses TRBV6-2 or TRBV6-3 with TRBJ1-1; unclear D gene. V shed 2 bases and J shed 5 bases, with 15 bases lying between them. CDR1 is MNHEY and CDR2 is SVGEGT in the germline V gene. The CDR3 contains 15 residues. CDR3 coding DNA: TGTGCCAGCAGTTACGAGGTGGGAAAGGGAACTGAAGCTTTCTTT. As protein: CASSYEVGKGTEAFF.

This chain uses TRBV30 with TRBJ2-7, with D perhaps matching TRBD1 (6 bases). Germline V gives CDR1 GTSNPN, CDR2 SVGIG (reference sequence). There are 13 residues in the CDR3. The V end was cut by 5 bases, the J end by 2 bases, with 13 bases between. The CDR3 DNA is TGTGCCTGGGCCCATGGACAGACCTACGAGCAGTACTTC. Translating it yields CAWAHGQTYEQYF.

The J gene is TRBJ2-1, the V gene TRBV7-8; 9 bases match TRBD1. J lost 6 bases, V lost 4 bases, and 4 bases had no gene match. The CDR3 covers 14 residues. Germline assignment: CDR1 SGHVS and CDR2 FQNEAQ. In nucleotides, the CDR3 is TGTGCCAGCAGCTCAAGGGGACAGGGCAATGAGCAGTTCTTC. It yields the protein CASSSRGQGNEQFF.

The V and J genes are TRBV29-1 and TRBJ1-2; 7 nucleotides align to TRBD1. Germline assignment: CDR1 SQVTM and CDR2 ANQGSEA. V lost 7 bases to trimming and J lost 5 bases; unmatched junction nucleotides: 10. This CDR3 contains 13 residues. The CDR3, as DNA: TGCAGCGCCACAGGGGCGAAAGCTTATGGCTACACCTTC. Translating it yields CSATGAKAYGYTF.

V and J are TRBV5-6 and TRBJ2-3; D tentatively fits TRBD1 or TRBD2 (5 bases each). CDR1 and CDR2 from the germline V gene are SGHDT and YYEEEE. The CDR3 loop spans 16 amino acids. V lost 1 base to trimming and J lost 4 bases, with 16 bases between them. The CDR3 coding sequence is TGTGCCAGCAGCTTGTCACCGGGACCAGGGTCAGATACGCAGTATTTT. This encodes CASSLSPGPGSDTQYF.

The chain links TRBV29-1 to TRBJ1-5, with 9 positions matching TRBD1. The junction had 4 bases not matched to a gene; V was cut back by 6 bases and J by 7 bases. Germline-derived CDR1 and CDR2 are SQVTM and ANQGSEA. The length of the CDR3 is 12 residues. The CDR3 reads CSVTGGGQPQHF. The DNA of the CDR3 is TGCAGCGTAACAGGGGGCGGGCAGCCCCAGCATTTT.

The rearrangement uses TRBV23-1 and TRBJ1-4, with D possibly matching TRBD1 (5 bases). TRBV23-1 is an open reading frame, and its role is uncertain. The V and J ends lost 0 bases and 6 bases respectively, with 14 bases between them. There are 16 residues in the CDR3. The CDR3 protein is CASSQSGVAGYEKLFF. The CDR3 DNA sequence: TGCGCCAGCAGTCAATCGGGGGTGGCAGGGTATGAAAAACTGTTTTTT.

The rearrangement links TRBV9 to TRBJ2-7; D perhaps matches TRBD2 (7 bases). The CDR3 loop spans 13 amino acids. The germline gives CDR1 SGDLS, CDR2 YYNGEE. V gave up 3 bases and J gave up 4 bases, with 11 bases separating them. The CDR3 loop reads CASSEGGGYEQYF. The CDR3 DNA reads TGTGCCAGCAGCGAGGGAGGGGGATACGAGCAGTACTTC.